This TCR beta chain was found in a study of CD8 T cells in Susac syndrome. The CDR3 loop spans 15 amino acids. Trimming left V 1 base short and J 0 bases short, with 9 bases between. CDR1 is MNHEY, CDR2 SVGAGI, per germline. In this sample, this clonotype turned up a few times. Random hexamers were used to reverse transcribe the RNA input (roughly 0.5 to 1 ug). TCRdb redid the calling of the immunoSEQ multiplex PCR reads with MiXCR, one entry per CDR3 protein. The sample lists some 130,000 distinct CDR3 sequences, approximately 79% occurring once. This sequence originates from a human donor with multiple sclerosis. The chain employs TRBV6-5 and TRBJ1-1; no reliable D call. Input material: CD8+ T cells from PBMCs. Written as DNA, the CDR3 is TGTGCCAGCAGTTACTTCCTTGATCTGAACACTGAAGCTTTCTTT. It is translated as CASSYFLDLNTEAFF.